The clone carrying this T cell receptor (beta chain) showed up just once. The sample belongs to a study of blood T cell repertoires in COVID-19. With 2 bases clipped from V and 7 bases from J, the junction kept 27 bases outside the gene matches. The CDR3 sequence is 22 residues long. Per germline, CDR1 MNHEY and CDR2 SMNVEV (reference sequence). The assay was immunoSEQ multiplex PCR, and TCRdb's table has in-frame clones only and misses some. The sample consists of 180,000 or so clones, roughly 88% of them appearing once. Across over 20 US areas, participants ranged in age from about 18 to 100 years. The chain couples TRBV27 to TRBJ2-7; 12 positions agree with TRBD2. The clonotype comes from a woman aged 25-40 years who had recovered from COVID-19. The sequenced material came from PBMCs or T cells enriched from blood (not recorded which). The CDR3 DNA is TGTGCCAGCAGTTTACGTTTAAAAACCCGGGCTAGCGGGAGGGCCTTATTAAGTGAGCAGTACTTC. Amino acids: CASSLRLKTRASGRALLSEQYF.